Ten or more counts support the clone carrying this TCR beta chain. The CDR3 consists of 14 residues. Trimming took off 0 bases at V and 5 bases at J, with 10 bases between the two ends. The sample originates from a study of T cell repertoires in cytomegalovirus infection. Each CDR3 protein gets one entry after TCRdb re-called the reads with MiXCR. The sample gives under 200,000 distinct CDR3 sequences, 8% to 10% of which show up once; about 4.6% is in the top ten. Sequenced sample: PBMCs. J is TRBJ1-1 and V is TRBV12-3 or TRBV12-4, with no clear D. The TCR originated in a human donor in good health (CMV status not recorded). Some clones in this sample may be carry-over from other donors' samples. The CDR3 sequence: CASSLAPVGTEAFF. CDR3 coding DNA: TGTGCCAGCAGTTTAGCGCCCGTAGGTACTGAAGCTTTCTTT.